Below, 22 T cell receptor beta chains from the same sample are listed, as sequenced in a study of Tregs in tolerant kidney transplant recipients. The protocol was immunoSEQ multiplex PCR, while the TCRdb copy is restricted to in-frame clones and leaves out a portion. The table shows about 73,000 clones, with more than 95% occurring only once. This material consisted of CD4+ T cells from blood, taken before the transplant. The receptor source for this set is a human donor who received a combined kidney and bone marrow transplant.

The table lists this clone with a count of one. The chain carries TRBV7-6 and TRBJ1-1; 9 bases agree with TRBD1. Per germline, CDR1 SGHVS and CDR2 FNYEAQ. Trimming at V came to 0 bases and at J to 3 bases, leaving 2 bases not matched to a gene. This CDR3 contains 15 residues. Here the CDR3 reads CASSLATGGDTEAFF. The CDR3 coding sequence is TGTGCCAGCAGCTTAGCGACAGGGGGTGACACTGAAGCTTTCTTT.

The rearrangement links TRBV27 to TRBJ1-2, with TRBD1 matching 12 bases. This CDR3 has 13 residues. V was pared by 8 bases and J by 6 bases, with 4 bases of the junction left unmatched. CDR1 and CDR2 (germline): MNHEY, SMNVEV (reference sequence). This CDR3 reads CASSGQGAHGYTF. The DNA of the CDR3 is TGTGCCAGCTCGGGACAGGGGGCCCATGGCTACACCTTC.

This sequence joins TRBV11-3 and TRBJ1-2, with a tentative D call TRBD1 (6 bases). The germline CDR1 and CDR2 sequences are SGHNT and YENEEA. The CDR3 spans 15 residues. Trimming pared 5 bases from V and 0 bases from J, leaving 13 bases between. The CDR3 coding sequence is TGTGCCAGCAGCAAGGGACAACAGACTAACTATGGCTACACCTTC. This gives the protein CASSKGQQTNYGYTF.

The rearrangement links TRBV5-1 to TRBJ2-5, with TRBD1 as a possible D gene (6 bases). CDR3 length: 14 amino acids. V was cut by 2 bases and J by 2 bases, with 10 bases left in between. Germline assignment: CDR1 SGHRS and CDR2 YFSETQ. The CDR3 sequence: CASSFRDNQETQYF. Here the CDR3 DNA reads TGCGCCAGCAGCTTCCGGGACAATCAAGAGACCCAGTACTTC.

This chain connects TRBV7-2 to TRBJ2-1, with 12 bases lining up with TRBD2. Germline CDR1 and CDR2: SGHTA and FQGNSA. This CDR3 has 17 amino acids. V was clipped by 2 bases and J by 8 bases; unmatched bases: 10. The CDR3 DNA sequence: TGTGCCAGCAGCTTATGGGCTAGCGGGGGGGCTATGTATGAGCAGTTCTTC. Residues: CASSLWASGGAMYEQFF.

The genes are TRBV29-1 and TRBJ1-2, with 8 nucleotides matching TRBD1. V shed 1 base, J shed 4 bases, and the junction held 2 bases outside the gene matches. The V gene's germline CDR1 is SQVTM and CDR2 ANQGSEA. This CDR3 is built from 13 residues. The CDR3: CSVEGGTGYGYTF. CDR3 in DNA: TGCAGCGTTGAAGGTGGGACAGGCTATGGCTACACCTTC.

The chain couples TRBV7-2 to TRBJ2-1; D ambiguous. The V end lost 5 bases, the J end lost 0 bases, and 17 bases lay between the germline ends. Germline V gene lookup returns CDR1 SGHTA and CDR2 FQGNSA. The CDR3 totals 17 residues. The CDR3 coding sequence is TGTGCCAGCAGCCCTGGCTCCATCCCGGGCTCCTACAATGAGCAGTTCTTC. Residues: CASSPGSIPGSYNEQFF. The full variable domain, with the rest looked up from reference TRBV7-2 and TRBJ2-1, is GAGVSQSPSNKVTEKGKDVELRCDPISGHTALYWYRQSLGQGLEFLIYFQGNSAPDKSGLPSDRFSAERTGGSVSTLTIQRTQQEDSAVYLCASSPGSIPGSYNEQFFGPGTRLTVL.

This chain connects TRBV27 to TRBJ2-3; 8 nucleotides align to TRBD2. The CDR3 has 16 residues. The junction had 10 bases not matched to a gene; V was cut back by 4 bases and J by 4 bases. In germline, CDR1 is MNHEY, CDR2 SMNVEV (reference sequence). As DNA, the CDR3 is TGTGCCAGCAGTTCCAGACTAGCGAGGGTCCCAGATACGCAGTATTTT. Its protein product is CASSSRLARVPDTQYF.

The genes are TRBV7-9 and TRBJ2-3; 9 positions agree with TRBD1. V dropped 3 bases and J dropped 4; count of bases not matched to a gene: 2. The CDR3 is 14 residues long. CDR1 SEHNR and CDR2 FQNEAQ come from the germline V gene (reference sequence). The CDR3 DNA follows: TGTGCCAGCAGCTTGGGACAGGGCGCAGATACGCAGTATTTT. It codes for CASSLGQGADTQYF.

V is TRBV20-1 and J is TRBJ1-2; D gene ambiguous. Between the trimmed V and J ends, which lost 2 bases and 5 bases, there was a span of 6 bases. Germline V CDR1 and CDR2: DFQATT, SNEGSKA (reference sequence). CDR3 length: 11 amino acids. The CDR3 DNA is TGCAGTGCTAGAATCGGGTATGGCTACACCTTC. Translating gives CSARIGYGYTF.

This rearrangement joins TRBV28 to TRBJ2-3; the match to TRBD2 covers 11 bases. The CDR3 spans 15 residues. Looked up from germline, CDR1 is MDHEN and CDR2 is SYDVKM. The V gene end was trimmed by 4 bases and the J gene end by 8 bases; junction bases not matched to a gene: 8. CDR3 sequence (DNA): TGTGCCAGCAGTTCAAAGGGACTAGCGGAGGTTACGCAGTATTTT. It specifies CASSSKGLAEVTQYF.

This clone was seen only once. The chain links TRBV6-5 to TRBJ1-1, with D possibly being TRBD1 (6 bases). Germline V lookup: CDR1 MNHEY, CDR2 SVGAGI. Trimming left V 1 base short and J 4 bases short, with 10 bases between. The CDR3 totals 14 residues. CDR3 in DNA: TGTGCCAGCAGTTACTATAGGGGGGGCACTGAAGCTTTCTTT. As protein: CASSYYRGGTEAFF.

This clone was detected once. DNA for the CDR3: TGTGCCAGCAGTTACGCCGGGACAGGGTTCTCACCCCTCCACTTT. Translation gives CASSYAGTGFSPLHF. This sequence joins TRBV6-5 and TRBJ1-6, with 9 positions matching TRBD1. The ends lost 2 bases at V and 10 bases at J; junction bases unmatched: 6. Germline values: CDR1 MNHEY, CDR2 SVGAGI. This CDR3 region has 15 residues.

V gene TRBV6-1 combines with J gene TRBJ2-7; D is unresolved. There are 16 residues in the CDR3. V gave up 3 bases and J gave up 0 bases, with 15 bases separating them. Germline V gives CDR1 MNHNS, CDR2 SASEGT. The CDR3 loop is CASSDPRGATSYEQYF. Written as DNA, the CDR3 is TGTGCCAGCAGTGATCCTCGTGGAGCGACCTCCTACGAGCAGTACTTC.

The V and J genes are TRBV5-1 and TRBJ1-4; TRBD1 matches at 9 bases. Germline values: CDR1 SGHRS, CDR2 YFSETQ. V lost 0 bases and J lost 6; bases outside the gene matches: 6. This CDR3 has 16 amino acids. Here the CDR3 DNA reads TGCGCCAGCAGCTTGGTAGTAGGACAGGGGTATGAAAAACTGTTTTTT. It is translated as CASSLVVGQGYEKLFF.

The V and J genes are TRBV18 and TRBJ1-4; D might be TRBD1 (6 bases). The CDR3 totals 19 residues. Between the trimmed V and J ends, which lost 2 bases and 0 bases, there was a span of 19 bases. Germline CDR1 reads KGHSH; CDR2 reads LQKENI. In DNA form, the CDR3 reads TGTGCCAGCTCACCAAGACAGGTTGGAGGTAGAACAACTAATGAAAAACTGTTTTTT. Its protein product is CASSPRQVGGRTTNEKLFF. The whole variable domain, remainder taken from reference TRBV18 and TRBJ1-4, is NAGVMQNPRHLVRRRGQEARLRCSPMKGHSHVYWYRQLPEEGLKFMVYLQKENIIDESGMPKERFSAEFPKEGPSILRIQQVVRGDSAAYFCASSPRQVGGRTTNEKLFFGSGTQLSVL.

V is TRBV7-2 and J is TRBJ2-5; 7 nucleotides match TRBD2. The germline gives CDR1 SGHTA, CDR2 FQGNSA. The CDR3 length is 17 residues. Trimming took 1 base from V and 4 from J; bases not matched to a gene: 12. This CDR3 reads CASSLVFSGGLAETQYF. CDR3 nucleotide sequence: TGTGCCAGCAGCTTAGTTTTTTCGGGAGGTCTGGCAGAGACCCAGTACTTC.

The CDR3 nucleotides are TGTGCCAGTAGAGGACAGGGGAGTTCCTACGAGCAGTACTTC. Its translation: CASRGQGSSYEQYF. This chain joins TRBV19 and TRBJ2-7, with 9 nucleotides matching TRBD1. The CDR3 loop spans 14 amino acids. The J segment lost 1 base and the V segment lost 6 bases, leaving 4 bases of the junction unmatched. The germline CDR1 and CDR2 sequences are LNHDA and SQIVND (reference sequence). The full variable domain, its missing parts supplied by reference TRBV19 and TRBJ2-7, is DGGITQSPKYLFRKEGQNVTLSCEQNLNHDAMYWYRQDPGQGLRLIYYSQIVNDFQKGDIAEGYSVSREKKESFPLTVTSAQKNPTAFYLCASRGQGSSYEQYFGPGTRLTVT.

J is TRBJ2-7 and V is TRBV28; 8 bases match TRBD2. V lost 4 bases and J lost 1; bases outside the gene matches: 9. The CDR3 loop spans 16 amino acids. Per germline, CDR1 MDHEN and CDR2 SYDVKM. In DNA form, the CDR3 reads TGTGCCAGCAGTTCCCTCCCGGGCGGGAGGTCCTACGAGCAGTACTTC. Protein: CASSSLPGGRSYEQYF. The full variable domain, rest sourced from reference TRBV28 and TRBJ2-7, is DVKVTQSSRYLVKRTGEKVFLECVQDMDHENMFWYRQDPGLGLRLIYFSYDVKMKEKGDIPEGYSVSREKKERFSLILESASTNQTSMYLCASSSLPGGRSYEQYFGPGTRLTVT.

CDR3 sequence (DNA): TGTGCCAGCAGCTTAGTACGGGACTCCAATGAGCAGTTCTTC. Amino acids: CASSLVRDSNEQFF. V and J are TRBV7-3 and TRBJ2-1; D possibly corresponds to TRBD2 (6 bases). V was trimmed by 2 bases and J by 6 bases, leaving 11 bases between them. The CDR3 is 14 amino acids. Germline V gives CDR1 SGHTA, CDR2 FQGTGA.

The chain recombines TRBV7-3 with TRBJ2-1; D may be TRBD1 (5 bases). The ends were cut back, 5 bases at V and 10 bases at J, with 15 bases in the middle. CDR1 SGHTA and CDR2 FQGTGA come from the germline V gene. There are 13 residues in the CDR3. As DNA, the CDR3 is TGTGCCAGCAGCGTGAGAGGCTGGGGCGAGCAGTTCTTC. Protein sequence: CASSVRGWGEQFF.

The chain employs TRBV13 and TRBJ2-7; 12 bases align to TRBD2. With 2 bases clipped from V and 1 base from J, the junction kept 3 bases outside the gene matches. There are 16 residues in the CDR3. The germline gives CDR1 PRHDT, CDR2 FYEKMQ (reference sequence). The CDR3 nucleotides are TGTGCCAGCAGCTTACGGACTAGCGGGGTTTCCTACGAGCAGTACTTC. The encoded protein is CASSLRTSGVSYEQYF.